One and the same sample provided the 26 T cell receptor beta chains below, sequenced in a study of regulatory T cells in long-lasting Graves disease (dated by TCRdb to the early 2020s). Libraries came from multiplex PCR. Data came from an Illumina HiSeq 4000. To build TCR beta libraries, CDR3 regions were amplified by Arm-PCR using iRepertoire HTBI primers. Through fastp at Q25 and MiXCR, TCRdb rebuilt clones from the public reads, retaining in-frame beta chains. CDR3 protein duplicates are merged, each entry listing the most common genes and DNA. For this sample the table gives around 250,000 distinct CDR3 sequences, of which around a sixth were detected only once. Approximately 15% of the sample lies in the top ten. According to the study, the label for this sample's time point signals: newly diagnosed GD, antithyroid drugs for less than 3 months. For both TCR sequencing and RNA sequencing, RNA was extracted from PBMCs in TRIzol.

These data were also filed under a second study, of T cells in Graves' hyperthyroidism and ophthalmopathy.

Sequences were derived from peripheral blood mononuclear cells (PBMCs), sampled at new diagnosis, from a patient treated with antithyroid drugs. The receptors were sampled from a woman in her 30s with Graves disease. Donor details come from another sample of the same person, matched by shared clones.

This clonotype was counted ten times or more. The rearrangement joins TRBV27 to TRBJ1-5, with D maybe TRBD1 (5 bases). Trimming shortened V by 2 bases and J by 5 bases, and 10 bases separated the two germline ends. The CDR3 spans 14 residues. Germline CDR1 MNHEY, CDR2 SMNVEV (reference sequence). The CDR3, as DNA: TGTGCCAGCAGTTTAGGGGGTGGGTATCAGCCCCAGCATTTT. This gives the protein CASSLGGGYQPQHF.

The DNA for the CDR3 is TGTGCCAGCAGTTTCTCAGGGGTTTCTGGCACTGAAGCTTTCTTT. Translating gives CASSFSGVSGTEAFF. This chain joins TRBV12-3 or TRBV12-4 and TRBJ1-1; D might be TRBD1 (6 bases). The length of the CDR3 is 15 residues. V lost 3 bases and J lost 4, with 15 bases in between.

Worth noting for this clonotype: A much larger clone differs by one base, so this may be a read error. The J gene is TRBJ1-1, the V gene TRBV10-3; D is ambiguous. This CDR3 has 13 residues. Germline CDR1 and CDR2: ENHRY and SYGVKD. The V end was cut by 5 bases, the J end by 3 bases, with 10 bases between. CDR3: CAISYGTDTEAFF. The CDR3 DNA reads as TGTGCCATCAGTTACGGCACGGACACTGAAGCTTTCTTT.

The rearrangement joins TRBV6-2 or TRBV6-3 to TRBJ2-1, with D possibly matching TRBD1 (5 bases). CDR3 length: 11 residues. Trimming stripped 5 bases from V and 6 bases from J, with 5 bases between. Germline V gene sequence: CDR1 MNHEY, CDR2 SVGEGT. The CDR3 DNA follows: TGTGCCAGCAGTGACAGCAATGAGCAGTTCTTC. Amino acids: CASSDSNEQFF.

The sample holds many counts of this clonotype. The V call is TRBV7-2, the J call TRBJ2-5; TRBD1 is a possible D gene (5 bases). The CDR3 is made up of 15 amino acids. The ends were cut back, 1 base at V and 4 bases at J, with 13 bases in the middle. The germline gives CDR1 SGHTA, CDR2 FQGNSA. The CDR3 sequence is CASSLGPQGRETQYF. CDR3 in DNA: TGTGCCAGCAGCTTAGGACCGCAGGGTCGAGAGACCCAGTACTTC.

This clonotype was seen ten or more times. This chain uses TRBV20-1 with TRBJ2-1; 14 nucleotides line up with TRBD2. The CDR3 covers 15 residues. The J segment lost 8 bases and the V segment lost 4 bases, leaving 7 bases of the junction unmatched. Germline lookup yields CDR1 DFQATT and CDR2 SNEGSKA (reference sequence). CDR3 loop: CSATGTSGGLYEQFF. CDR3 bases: TGCAGTGCTACCGGGACTAGCGGGGGATTGTATGAGCAGTTCTTC.

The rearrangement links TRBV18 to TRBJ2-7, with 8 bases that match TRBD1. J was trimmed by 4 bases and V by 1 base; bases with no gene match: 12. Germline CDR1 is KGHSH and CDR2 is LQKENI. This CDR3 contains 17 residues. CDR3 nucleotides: TGTGCCAGCTCACCACGTTTTGTCCCACAGGGGGTGTACGAGCAGTACTTC. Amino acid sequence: CASSPRFVPQGVYEQYF.

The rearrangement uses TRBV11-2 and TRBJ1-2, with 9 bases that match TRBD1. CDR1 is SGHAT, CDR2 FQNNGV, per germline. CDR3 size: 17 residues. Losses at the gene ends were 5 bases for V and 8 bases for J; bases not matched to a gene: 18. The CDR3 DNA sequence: TGTGCCAGCAGCCCTGGCCTGAGGACAGGGGACGCTAGGGGCTACACCTTC. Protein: CASSPGLRTGDARGYTF.

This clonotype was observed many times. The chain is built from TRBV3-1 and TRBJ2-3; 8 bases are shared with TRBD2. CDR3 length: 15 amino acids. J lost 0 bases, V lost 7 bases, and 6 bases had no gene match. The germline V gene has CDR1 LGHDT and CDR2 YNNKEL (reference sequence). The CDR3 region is CASTPRGGSTDTQYF. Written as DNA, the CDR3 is TGTGCCAGCACCCCTCGCGGGGGGAGCACAGATACGCAGTATTTT.

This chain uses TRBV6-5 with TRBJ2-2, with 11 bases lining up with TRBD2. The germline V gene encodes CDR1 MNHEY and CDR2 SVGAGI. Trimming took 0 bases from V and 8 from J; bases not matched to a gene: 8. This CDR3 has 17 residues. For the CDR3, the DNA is TGTGCCAGCAGTTACTCGGCTAGCGGGGGGTTCAGGGGGGAGCTGTTTTTT. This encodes CASSYSASGGFRGELFF.

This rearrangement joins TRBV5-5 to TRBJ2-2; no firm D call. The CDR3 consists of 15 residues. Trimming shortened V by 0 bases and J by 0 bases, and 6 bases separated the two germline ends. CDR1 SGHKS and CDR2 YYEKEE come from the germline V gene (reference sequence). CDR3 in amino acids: CASSLGPTNTGELFF. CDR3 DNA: TGTGCCAGCAGCTTGGGACCAACGAACACCGGGGAGCTGTTTTTT. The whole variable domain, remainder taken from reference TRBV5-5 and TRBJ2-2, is DAGVTQSPTHLIKTRGQQVTLRCSPISGHKSVSWYQQVLGQGPQFIFQYYEKEERGRGNFPDRFSARQFPNYSSELNVNALLLGDSALYLCASSLGPTNTGELFFGEGSRLTVL.

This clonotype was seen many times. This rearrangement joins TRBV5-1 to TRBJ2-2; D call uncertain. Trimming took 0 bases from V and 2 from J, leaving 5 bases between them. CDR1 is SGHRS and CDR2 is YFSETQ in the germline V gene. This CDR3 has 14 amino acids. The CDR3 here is CASSLGSNTGELFF. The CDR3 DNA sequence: TGCGCCAGCAGCTTGGGAAGCAACACCGGGGAGCTGTTTTTT.

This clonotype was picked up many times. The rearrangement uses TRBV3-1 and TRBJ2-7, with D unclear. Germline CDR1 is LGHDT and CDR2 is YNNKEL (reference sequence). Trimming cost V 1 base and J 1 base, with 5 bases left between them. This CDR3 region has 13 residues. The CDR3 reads CASSQGMSYEQYF. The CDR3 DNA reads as TGTGCCAGCAGCCAAGGCATGTCCTACGAGCAGTACTTC.

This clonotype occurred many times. CDR3 bases: TGCGCCAGCAGTGAGTCGGGGGGAAAGAACACTGAAGCTTTCTTT. Its protein product is CASSESGGKNTEAFF. This chain uses TRBV10-1 with TRBJ1-1; a weak D match, TRBD1 (5 bases). Germline-derived CDR1 and CDR2 are WNHNN and SYGVQD (reference sequence). V lost 0 bases and J lost 1, with 9 bases in between. This CDR3 is 15 amino acids long.

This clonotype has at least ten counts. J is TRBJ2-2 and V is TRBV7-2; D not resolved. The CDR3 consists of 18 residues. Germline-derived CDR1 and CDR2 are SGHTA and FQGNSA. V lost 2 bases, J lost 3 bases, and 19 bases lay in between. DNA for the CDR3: TGTGCCAGCAGCTTACGTCACCTCCCCGGTCCTCACACCGGGGAGCTGTTTTTT. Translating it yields CASSLRHLPGPHTGELFF.

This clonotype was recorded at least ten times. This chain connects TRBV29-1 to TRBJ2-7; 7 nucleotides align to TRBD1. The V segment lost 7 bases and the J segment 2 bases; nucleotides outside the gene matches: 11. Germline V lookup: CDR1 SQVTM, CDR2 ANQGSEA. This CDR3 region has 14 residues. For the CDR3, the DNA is TGCAGCGCTGCTGGACAGGTGGATACCTACGAGCAGTACTTC. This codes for CSAAGQVDTYEQYF.

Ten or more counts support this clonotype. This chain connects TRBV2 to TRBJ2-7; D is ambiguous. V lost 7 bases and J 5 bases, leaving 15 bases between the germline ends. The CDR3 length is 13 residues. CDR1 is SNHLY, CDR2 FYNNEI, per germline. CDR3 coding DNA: TGTGCCAGCAAGACGGATACCCCGAACGAGCAGTACTTC. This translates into CASKTDTPNEQYF.

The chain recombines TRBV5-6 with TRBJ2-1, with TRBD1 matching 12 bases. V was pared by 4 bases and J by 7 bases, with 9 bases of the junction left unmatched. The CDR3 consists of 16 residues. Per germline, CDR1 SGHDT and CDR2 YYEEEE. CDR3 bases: TGTGCCAGCAGCGGCGGGACAGGGGGCACAGGTAATGAGCAGTTCTTC. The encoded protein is CASSGGTGGTGNEQFF.

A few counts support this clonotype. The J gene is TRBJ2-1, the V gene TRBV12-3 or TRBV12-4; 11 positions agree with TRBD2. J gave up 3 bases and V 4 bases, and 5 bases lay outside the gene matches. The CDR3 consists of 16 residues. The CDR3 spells CASSSLAGGLYNEQFF. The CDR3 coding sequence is TGTGCCAGCAGTTCCCTAGCGGGGGGCCTCTACAATGAGCAGTTCTTC.

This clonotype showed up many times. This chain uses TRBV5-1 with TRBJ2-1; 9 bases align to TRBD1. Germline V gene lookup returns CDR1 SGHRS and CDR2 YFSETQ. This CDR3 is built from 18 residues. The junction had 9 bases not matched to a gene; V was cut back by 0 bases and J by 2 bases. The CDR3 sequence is CASSLATGTGFPYNEQFF. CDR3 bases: TGCGCCAGCAGCTTGGCCACAGGGACAGGGTTCCCCTACAATGAGCAGTTCTTC. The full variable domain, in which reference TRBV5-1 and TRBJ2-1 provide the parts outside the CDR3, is KAGVTQTPRYLIKTRGQQVTLSCSPISGHRSVSWYQQTPGQGLQFLFEYFSETQRNKGNFPGRFSGRQFSNSRSEMNVSTLELGDSALYLCASSLATGTGFPYNEQFFGPGTRLTVL.

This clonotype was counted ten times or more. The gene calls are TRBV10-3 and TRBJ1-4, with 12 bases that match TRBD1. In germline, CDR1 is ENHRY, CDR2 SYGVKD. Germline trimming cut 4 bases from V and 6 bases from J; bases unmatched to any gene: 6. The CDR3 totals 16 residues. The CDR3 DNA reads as TGTGCCATCAGTGCGGGACAGGGGGCGCGGGATGAAAAACTGTTTTTT. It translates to CAISAGQGARDEKLFF.

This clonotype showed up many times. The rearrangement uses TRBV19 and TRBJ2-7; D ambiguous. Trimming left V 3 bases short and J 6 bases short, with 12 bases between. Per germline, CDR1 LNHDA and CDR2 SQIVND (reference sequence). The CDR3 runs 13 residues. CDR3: CASSMYTTSEQYF. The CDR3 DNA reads TGTGCCAGTAGTATGTACACTACCTCCGAGCAGTACTTC. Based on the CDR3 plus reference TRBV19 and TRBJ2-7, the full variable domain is DGGITQSPKYLFRKEGQNVTLSCEQNLNHDAMYWYRQDPGQGLRLIYYSQIVNDFQKGDIAEGYSVSREKKESFPLTVTSAQKNPTAFYLCASSMYTTSEQYFGPGTRLTVT.

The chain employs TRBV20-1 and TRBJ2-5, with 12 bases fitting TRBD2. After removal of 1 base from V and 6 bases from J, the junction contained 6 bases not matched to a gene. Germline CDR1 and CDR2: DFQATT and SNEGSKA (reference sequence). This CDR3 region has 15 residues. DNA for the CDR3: TGCAGTGCTAGAGTCCCTAGCGGGGGGGCTAAGACCCAGTACTTC. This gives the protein CSARVPSGGAKTQYF.

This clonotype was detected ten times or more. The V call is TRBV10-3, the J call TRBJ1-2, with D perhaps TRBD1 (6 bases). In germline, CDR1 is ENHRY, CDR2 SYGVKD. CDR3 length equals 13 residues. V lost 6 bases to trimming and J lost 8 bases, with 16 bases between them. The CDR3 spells CAISSQGSEGYTF. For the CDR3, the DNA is TGTGCCATCAGCTCCCAGGGGTCGGAGGGCTACACCTTC.

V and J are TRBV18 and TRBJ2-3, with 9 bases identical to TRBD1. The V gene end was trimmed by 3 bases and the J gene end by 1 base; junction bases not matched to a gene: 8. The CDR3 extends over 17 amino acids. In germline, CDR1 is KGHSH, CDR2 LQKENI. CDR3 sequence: CASSPIPTGGRTDTQYF. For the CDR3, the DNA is TGTGCCAGCTCACCCATACCAACAGGGGGCCGCACAGATACGCAGTATTTT.

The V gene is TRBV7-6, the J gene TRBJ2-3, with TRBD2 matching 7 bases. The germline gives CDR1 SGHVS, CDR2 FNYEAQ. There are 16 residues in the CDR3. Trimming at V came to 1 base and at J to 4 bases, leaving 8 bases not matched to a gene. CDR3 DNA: TGTGCCAGCAGCTTAGGTGCGGGGGTGAAAGCAGATACGCAGTATTTT. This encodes CASSLGAGVKADTQYF.